This T cell receptor (beta chain) emerged from a study of cytomegalovirus exposure and HLA in healthy donors (dated by TCRdb to the late 2010s). Context from the whole study: According to an earlier analysis of several hundred of the donors, some 180 million T cells yielded approximately 120 million unique TCR beta sequences and about 300 Gb of sequence data. An early release covering approximately 600 HLA-typed donors comprised about 300 gigabases of sequencing data and 85 million to 100 million unique TCR sequences. The study profiled the T cell repertoires of hundreds of subjects by immunosequencing and related them to cytomegalovirus serostatus. To predict cytomegalovirus infection status, the study combined high-throughput TCR immunosequencing, statistical association of individual TCRs with disease status, and machine learning. Because of strong linkage in the cohort, 4 to 6 DR-DQ haplotypes were treated as single units for association and clustering. In an earlier analysis of a few hundred of the donors, high-throughput TCR beta sequencing was used to judge whether each TCR beta V gene segment behaved as functional or pseudogenic. Donor age, sex, ethnicity and CMV serostatus were collected together with the repertoire data. Every discovery cohort repertoire had been produced on one sequencing platform. The study aimed to test whether cataloging public T cell receptors could reveal signatures of past pathogen exposure. The later analysis used no new phenotypic data to find candidate immune exposures, relying instead on TCR beta sequences and their occurrence across donors. In a later genetic analysis, genome-wide SNP genotypes for about 65% of the roughly 670 donors were used, and that subset was treated as a discovery cohort. Besides the first cohort of approximately 670 subjects, a separate validation cohort made up of 120 different subjects was used. On average, around 200,000 unique TCR beta nucleotide sequences were sequenced per donor among 350 to 400 genotyped donors of the cohort, with around 19% of those sequences being non-productive. Of the roughly 400 genotyped donors, approximately 80% were placed in the genetic ancestry cluster associated with self-reported Caucasian donors. To study patterns of TCR occurrence, a later analysis re-analyzed previously published TCR beta repertoires from 666 donors and added high-resolution HLA genotyping. Typing coverage varied by locus: roughly 629-640 donors for A, B, C, DRB1 and DQB1; roughly 520 for DQA1; over 600 for DPA1; some 470 for DPB1. Both class I and class II loci were covered by HLA typing, at four-digit resolution. The paper's findings and limits, for the study overall: A cluster of highly shared sequence variants was judged likely to be a technical artifact of the sequencing pipeline. In the study, approximately 160 TCR beta chains were listed as associated with cytomegalovirus. In a later analysis, TCR association rates were found to vary across HLA loci, with the most associated TCRs seen for DRB1 alleles and the fewest for HLA-C alleles. According to the authors, the approach could potentially be generalized to other disease states and immunological phenotypes. While some public TCRs were present in many individuals, most TCR sequences turned up only very rarely across donors. A few of the identified cytomegalovirus-associated TCR beta chains were confirmed in vitro to be specific for cytomegalovirus antigens. Because HLA typing was missing for some donors at each locus, association tests included only the typed subset. Several of the top co-occurrence clusters appeared to be linked to parvovirus B19, influenza, CMV and Epstein-Barr virus, according to a later analysis. Most CMV-associated TCR beta chains appeared to be HLA-restricted in a later analysis, and the HLA associations seemed to be driven largely by CMV exposure. Cytomegalovirus status was reported to be diagnosed by the classifier with high specificity and sensitivity in both the original and validation cohorts. Immune exposure information for the cohort was limited to CMV serostatus. A further reported finding was that TCR beta sequences accurately predicted the HLA-A and HLA-B alleles for most subjects in the first cohort. This cohort had only TCR beta chains sequenced, and the lack of alpha or paired-chain data limited which features could be detected. V-gene and J-gene trimming of TCR beta chains was associated with a missense DCLRE1C variant in a later genetic analysis, and the association was replicated in an independent cohort. Linkage disequilibrium might explain the correlated functional status among segregating V segments, but an unknown experimental factor could not be excluded. The earlier analysis of a few hundred of the donors excluded roughly 16 rarely observed V segments, including chromosome 9 orphons, because counts were too low. A later analysis associated 16,951 TCR beta sequences with specific HLA alleles at a false discovery rate of 0.05. Some IMGT-functional V segments, including TRBV6-2 and TRBV6-3, could not be distinguished by the 87-base-pair reads and were therefore excluded. When HLA alleles, especially DR and DQ, strongly co-occurred, attributing TCR associations to individual alleles was difficult. Sequencing depth was assumed to be roughly uniform across donors in the presence/absence analyses, though that assumption may not hold. According to a later genetic analysis, donors in an Asian-associated ancestry cluster had fewer N-insertions in productive TCRs than the approximately 650-donor mean. In a later analysis, HLA-associated TCR beta chains showed more clonal expansion and lower generation probabilities than non-associated chains that were equally common. An earlier analysis of around 500 of the donors showed that most TCR beta V segments appeared in productive rearrangements either about 87% or about 30% of the time, which broadly matched IMGT annotations.

On this clone: The specificity of this receptor is unknown. It has no much larger one-base neighbor in the sample; base qualities were not kept.

The cohort comprised approximately 700 healthy bone marrow donors. Cohort members were all nominally healthy when sampled, although unrecorded immune exposures were likely present. The donor tested CMV seronegative and was one of the 352 seronegative cohort members. A peripheral blood sample was provided by each donor, and peripheral blood mononuclear cells were used for TCR beta sequencing. Genomic DNA was extracted from the blood cell samples with the Qiagen DNeasy Blood Extraction Kit. The method was the immunoSEQ multiplex PCR assay. For the multiplex PCR, a mixture combining 60 forward primers for TCR Vbeta segments and 13 reverse primers for TCR Jbeta segments was used. A multiplex PCR assay on genomic DNA amplified the CDR3 region of rearranged TCR beta genes. Amplified TCR beta libraries were sequenced as 87-base-pair reads on the Illumina HiSeq System. The published analysis was carried out like this. A later analysis tallied approximately 87 million unique TCR beta chains across the 700 or so repertoires, and about 12 million of those chains were shared by two or more donors. Raw reads were error-corrected and collapsed into unique sequences by a nearest-neighbor algorithm in which closely related sequences were merged to remove PCR and sequencing errors. Alignment of CDR3 sequences to IMGT reference sequences was used to assign V, D and J gene segments. Each retained sequence needed at least a six-nucleotide match to both a V gene segment and a J gene segment. A rearrangement was called productive if the CDR3 had no stop codons and remained in frame with V and J, and every other rearrangement was called non-productive. Following IMGT convention, CDR3 was defined as the stretch from the second conserved V-encoded cysteine to the conserved J-encoded phenylalanine. The earlier analysis of about 590 of the donors excluded sequences that lacked an unambiguous match to a single V gene segment. In an earlier analysis of 587 of the donors, V segments were called functional above 56.7% productive rearrangements and were called segregating when the between-donor standard deviation exceeded 5%. A statistical classification framework was built for diagnosing cytomegalovirus status from the catalog of TCR beta chain sequences. In a later analysis, V and J genes were assigned by comparing TCR nucleotide sequences against IMGT/GENE-DB human TR gene sequences. The TCRdist pipeline was used in a later analysis to assign CDR3 sequences and most-parsimonious VDJ recombination scenarios. In a later analysis, every TCR beta chain was defined by the combination of its CDR3 amino acid sequence and its V-gene family, and reads without a unique V-gene family were dropped. To address suspected cross-contamination and a sequencing artifact, a later analysis removed 592 highly shared, low-generation-probability nucleotide sequences. A later analysis calculated a clonal expansion index for each public chain from normalized within-repertoire ranks of inferred template counts. In a later analysis, generation probabilities were computed using a VDJ recombination model fitted to out-of-frame rearrangements, and the results were checked against IGoR. A later analysis scored TCR-TCR, TCR-HLA and TCR-CMV co-occurrence with hypergeometric tests, applying a repertoire-size bias correction to TCR pairs. To estimate false discovery rates, a later analysis permuted the HLA or CMV assignments 20 times. A later analysis grouped co-occurring TCRs with DBSCAN, adding TCRdist sequence similarity when clustering within HLA-allele-positive subsets. Repertoires with fewer than 30,000 or more than 120,000 public chains were left out of co-occurrence clustering, as were several repertoires with anomalous nucleotide sharing. The table was pulled from immuneACCESS by TCRdb, which kept in-frame rearrangements only. Such tables lose some clones; where checked, under half of the loss comes from unresolved V genes, and the rest has no known cause. The V and J calls and clone size are taken from that table; D and trimming were inferred from the DNA. Recorded for this sample are 150,000 to 200,000 clones; roughly 83% of them occurred a single time. The ten largest clones capture 0.25% to 0.3% of the sample.

CDR1 and CDR2 were assigned from the germline V gene as SGHTS and YDEGEE. V and J are truncated by 1 base and 9 bases respectively, leaving an intervening sequence of 13 bases. The CDR3, from cysteine to phenylalanine, totals 13 residues. The read is trimmed to its CDR3 DNA, 39 bases read in frame from base 1. The specimen sequenced was PBMCs. The clonotype was recovered from a boy between 10 and 17 years old in good health and CMV-seronegative. The rearranged chain carries TRBV5-8 and TRBJ1-1, with no reliable assignment of the D segment. The bases read TGTGCCAGCAGCTTGAAAGGGAGGACCCAAGCTTTCTTT. This gives the protein CASSLKGRTQAFF.